This T cell receptor (beta chain) was found in a study of blood T cell repertoires in COVID-19. Study-wide background: Sites in the United States, Italy and Spain provided acute and convalescent COVID-19 samples.

Methods used by the authors: The assay estimated nucleated cells by amplifying reference gene primers. Profiling relied on immunoSEQ multiplex PCR, and the TCRdb table lists in-frame clones only, not all of them. That table supplies the V and J calls and clone size; D and trimming were determined from the DNA. The sample lists about 130,000 clones; 86% were seen once. This receptor was taken from a woman in her 70s with COVID-19, enrolled during active disease. The specimen was peripheral blood.

The CDR3, as DNA: TGTGCCAGCAGCCAACCTCAGTGGGGCTACACCTTC. It yields the protein CASSQPQWGYTF. V usage is TRBV3-1 (or the pseudogene TRBV3-2) and J usage is TRBJ1-2; no reliable D call. CDR1 is LGHDT, CDR2 YNNKEL, per germline (reference sequence). This CDR3 is built from 12 residues. Trimming left V 2 bases short and J 8 bases short, with 9 bases between.